The clone carrying this T cell receptor (beta chain) has a single count. This specimen comes from a study of blood T cell repertoires in COVID-19. From germline, CDR1 is SEHNR and CDR2 FQNEAQ (reference sequence). V lost 2 bases to trimming and J lost 5 bases, with 15 bases between them. The CDR3 loop spans 15 amino acids. Method: immunoSEQ multiplex PCR; TCRdb's copy keeps in-frame clones and lacks some. The sample yields 200,000 to 250,000 clones, around 88% seen once. The sequence came from a young woman with COVID-19, enrolled during active disease. This chain connects TRBV7-9 to TRBJ1-2, with D uncertain. Sequencing was performed on peripheral blood. The CDR3 loop reads CASSLLGSRRYGYTF. DNA of the CDR3: TGTGCCAGCAGCTTATTGGGCTCCAGGCGATATGGCTACACCTTC. Together with reference TRBV7-9 and TRBJ1-2, the CDR3 gives the full variable domain: DTGVSQNPRHKITKRGQNVTFRCDPISEHNRLYWYRQTLGQGPEFLTYFQNEAQLEKSRLLSDRFSAERPKGSFSTLEIQRTEQGDSAMYLCASSLLGSRRYGYTFGSGTRLTVV.